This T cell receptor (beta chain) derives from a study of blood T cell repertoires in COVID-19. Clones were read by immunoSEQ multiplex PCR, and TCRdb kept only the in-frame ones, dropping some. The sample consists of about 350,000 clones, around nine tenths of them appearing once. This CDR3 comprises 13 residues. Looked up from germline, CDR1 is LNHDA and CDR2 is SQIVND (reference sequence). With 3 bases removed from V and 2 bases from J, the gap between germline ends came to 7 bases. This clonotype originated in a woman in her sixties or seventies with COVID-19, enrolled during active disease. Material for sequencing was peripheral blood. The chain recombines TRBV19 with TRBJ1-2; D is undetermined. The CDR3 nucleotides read TGTGCCAGTAGTATTGGCAGGAACTATGGCTACACCTTC. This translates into CASSIGRNYGYTF.